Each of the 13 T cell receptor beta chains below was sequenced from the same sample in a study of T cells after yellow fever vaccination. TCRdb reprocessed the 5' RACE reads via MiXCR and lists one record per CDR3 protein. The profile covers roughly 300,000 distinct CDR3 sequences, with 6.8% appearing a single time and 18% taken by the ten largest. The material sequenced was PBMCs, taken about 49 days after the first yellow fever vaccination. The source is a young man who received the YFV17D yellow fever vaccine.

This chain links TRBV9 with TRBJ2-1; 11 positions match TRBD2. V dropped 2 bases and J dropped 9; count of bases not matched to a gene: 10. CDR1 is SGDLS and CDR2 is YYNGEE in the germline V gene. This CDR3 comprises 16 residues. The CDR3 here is CASSVYSGGGRGEQFF. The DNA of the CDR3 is TGTGCCAGCAGCGTTTATAGCGGGGGGGGACGGGGTGAGCAGTTCTTC.

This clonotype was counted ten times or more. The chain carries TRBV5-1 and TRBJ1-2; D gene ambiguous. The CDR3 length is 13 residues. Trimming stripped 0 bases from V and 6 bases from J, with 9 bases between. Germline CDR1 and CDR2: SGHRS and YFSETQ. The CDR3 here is CASSLDGLDGYTF. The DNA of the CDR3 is TGCGCCAGCAGCTTGGACGGTCTGGATGGCTACACCTTC.

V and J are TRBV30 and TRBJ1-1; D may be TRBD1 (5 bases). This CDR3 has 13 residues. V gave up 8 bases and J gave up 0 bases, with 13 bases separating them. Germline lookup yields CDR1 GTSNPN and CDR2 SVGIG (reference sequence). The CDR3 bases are TGTGCCGGGGACGGGGTGATGAACACTGAAGCTTTCTTT. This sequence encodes CAGDGVMNTEAFF.

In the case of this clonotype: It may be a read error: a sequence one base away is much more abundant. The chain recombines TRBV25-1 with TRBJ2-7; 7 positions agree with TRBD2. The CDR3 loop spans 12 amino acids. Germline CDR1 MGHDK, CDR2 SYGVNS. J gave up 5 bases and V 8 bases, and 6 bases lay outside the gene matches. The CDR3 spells CASRLAGDEQYF. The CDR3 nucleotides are TGTGCCAGCCGTCTTGCGGGGGACGAGCAGTACTTC.

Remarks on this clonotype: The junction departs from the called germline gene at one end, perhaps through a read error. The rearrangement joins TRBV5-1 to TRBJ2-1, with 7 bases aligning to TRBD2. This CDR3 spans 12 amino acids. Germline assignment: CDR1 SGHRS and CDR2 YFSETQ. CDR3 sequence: CASSFERGLGLF. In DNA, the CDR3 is TGCGCCAGCAGCTTTGAGCGGGGCCTAGGGCTCTTC.

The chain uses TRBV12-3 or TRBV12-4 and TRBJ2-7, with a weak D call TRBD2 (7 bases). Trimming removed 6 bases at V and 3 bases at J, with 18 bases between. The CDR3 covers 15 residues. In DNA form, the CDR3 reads TGTGCCAGCAGCCACGCCGGGGGGCTTAACTACGAGCAGTACTTC. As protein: CASSHAGGLNYEQYF.

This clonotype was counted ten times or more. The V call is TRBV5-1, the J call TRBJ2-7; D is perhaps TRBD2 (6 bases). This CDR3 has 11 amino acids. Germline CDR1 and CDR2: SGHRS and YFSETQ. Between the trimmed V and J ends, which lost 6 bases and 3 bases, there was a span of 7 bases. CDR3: CASTGDYEQYF. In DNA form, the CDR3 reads TGCGCCAGCACGGGAGACTACGAGCAGTACTTC.

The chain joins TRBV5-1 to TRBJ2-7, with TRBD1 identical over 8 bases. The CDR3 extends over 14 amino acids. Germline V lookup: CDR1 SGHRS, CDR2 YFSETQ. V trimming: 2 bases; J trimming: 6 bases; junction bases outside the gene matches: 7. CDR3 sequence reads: CASSFSPGGREQYF. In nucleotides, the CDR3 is TGCGCCAGCAGCTTTTCTCCAGGGGGCCGCGAGCAGTACTTC.

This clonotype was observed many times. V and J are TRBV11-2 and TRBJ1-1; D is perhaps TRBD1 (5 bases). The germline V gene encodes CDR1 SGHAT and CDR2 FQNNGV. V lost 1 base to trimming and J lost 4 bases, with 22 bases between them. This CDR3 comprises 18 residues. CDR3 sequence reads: CASSLVGAFGSLGTEAFF. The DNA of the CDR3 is TGTGCCAGCAGCTTAGTTGGGGCGTTTGGTTCCCTGGGCACTGAAGCTTTCTTT. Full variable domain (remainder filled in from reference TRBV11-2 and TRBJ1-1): EAGVAQSPRYKIIEKRQSVAFWCNPISGHATLYWYQQILGQGPKLLIQFQNNGVVDDSQLPKDRFSAERLKGVDSTLKIQPAKLEDSAVYLCASSLVGAFGSLGTEAFFGQGTRLTVV.

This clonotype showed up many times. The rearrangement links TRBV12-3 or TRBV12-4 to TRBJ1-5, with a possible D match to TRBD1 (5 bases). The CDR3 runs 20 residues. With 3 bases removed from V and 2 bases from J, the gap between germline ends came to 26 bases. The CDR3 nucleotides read TGTGCCAGCAGTTTTGGTCGGTGGCAGGGAGGCGAGTTTGGCAATCAGCCCCAGCATTTT. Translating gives CASSFGRWQGGEFGNQPQHF.

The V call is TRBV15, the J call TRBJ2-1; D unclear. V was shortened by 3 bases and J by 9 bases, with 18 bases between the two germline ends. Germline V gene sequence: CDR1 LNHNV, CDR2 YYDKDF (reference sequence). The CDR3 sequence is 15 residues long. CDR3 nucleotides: TGTGCCACCAGCAGTCGTTTCGCAGGTTCGGGTGAGCAGTTCTTC. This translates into CATSSRFAGSGEQFF.

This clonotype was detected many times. The DNA for the CDR3 is TGTGCCAGCAGAACCGGGACAGGGAGTCCCTACGAGCAGTACTTC. This translates into CASRTGTGSPYEQYF. The gene calls are TRBV6-5 and TRBJ2-7; TRBD1 agrees at 9 bases. The V gene's germline CDR1 is MNHEY and CDR2 SVGAGI. There are 15 residues in the CDR3. Losses at the gene ends were 6 bases for V and 2 bases for J; bases not matched to a gene: 8.

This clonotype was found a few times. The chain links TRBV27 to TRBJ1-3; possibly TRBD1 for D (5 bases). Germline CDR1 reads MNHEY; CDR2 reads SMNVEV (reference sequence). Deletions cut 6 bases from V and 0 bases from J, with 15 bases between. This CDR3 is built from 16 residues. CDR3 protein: CASSWGRPSSGNTIYF. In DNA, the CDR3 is TGTGCCAGCAGCTGGGGACGGCCGAGCTCTGGAAACACCATATATTTT.